This T cell receptor (beta chain) was captured by sequencing in a study of cytomegalovirus exposure and HLA in healthy donors. Background on the study: The Caucasian-associated ancestry cluster contained roughly four fifths of the approximately 430 genotyped donors. Study-level findings and limits: According to a later analysis, donors in an Asian-associated ancestry cluster reportedly had fewer N-insertions than the roughly 640-donor mean.

The PCR used 60 Vbeta and 13 Jbeta primers. Original processing methods: Approximately 11 million of the 80 million or so unique TCR beta chains counted in a later analysis were shared. Using immunoSEQ multiplex PCR, the repertoire was profiled, and TCRdb retains in-frame clones only, with some absent. Clone size and V and J calls were adopted from that table, with D and trimming inferred from the DNA. The sample lists hundreds of thousands of clones, over 75% occurring once. Of note for this clone: Its antigen is not identified.

The CDR3 runs to 15 residues. The germline V gene encodes CDR1 MNHEY and CDR2 SMNVEV (reference sequence). The V gene lost 4 bases and the J gene lost 7 bases, with 17 bases spanning the gap. V is TRBV27 and J is TRBJ2-1; D might be TRBD2 (5 bases). The origin of this receptor is a boy between 10 and 17 years old in good health and CMV-seronegative. Source material: PBMCs. The CDR3 sequence is CASSSFSDPENEQFF. For the CDR3, the DNA is TGTGCCAGCAGTTCCTTTAGCGATCCAGAAAATGAGCAGTTCTTC.